This entry describes one T cell receptor (beta chain). This sample stems from a study of blood T cell repertoires in COVID-19. Overall study: The United States, Italy and Spain were the sources of the acute and convalescent COVID-19 samples. Nucleic acid was either cDNA or gDNA, and it came from T cells, B-cell-depleted T cells, or PBMCs.

Source study methods: Using reference gene primer amplification, nucleated cell counts were estimated. Clones were read by immunoSEQ multiplex PCR, and TCRdb kept only the in-frame ones, dropping some. V and J calls and clone size are given by that table; D and trimming were obtained from the DNA. The table includes 200,000 to 300,000 clones, 80% to 85% detected once. From germline, CDR1 is LGHNA and CDR2 YNFKEQ. V shed 5 bases and J shed 3 bases, with 16 bases lying between them. This CDR3 has 15 residues. The TCR originated in a woman in her 40s who had recovered from COVID-19. Sequenced input: peripheral blood. This rearrangement joins TRBV4-2 to TRBJ1-1; a weak D match, TRBD1 (6 bases). The CDR3 DNA reads as TGTGCCAGCAGCTTGTTAGGGGGGGCGCACACTGAAGCTTTCTTT. As protein: CASSLLGGAHTEAFF.